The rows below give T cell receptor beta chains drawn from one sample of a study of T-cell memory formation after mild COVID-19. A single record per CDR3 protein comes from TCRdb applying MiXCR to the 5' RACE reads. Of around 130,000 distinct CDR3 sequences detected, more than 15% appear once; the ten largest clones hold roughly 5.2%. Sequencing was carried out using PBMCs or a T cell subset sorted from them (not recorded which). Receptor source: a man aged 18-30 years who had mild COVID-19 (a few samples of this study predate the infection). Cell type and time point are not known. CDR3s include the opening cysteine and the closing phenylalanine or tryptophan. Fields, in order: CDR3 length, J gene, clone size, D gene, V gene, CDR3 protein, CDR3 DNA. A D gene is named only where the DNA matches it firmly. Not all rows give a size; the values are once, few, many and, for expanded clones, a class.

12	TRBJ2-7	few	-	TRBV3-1	CASSQEEGASYF	TGTGCCAGCAGCCAAGAAGAGGGAGCCTCATACTTC
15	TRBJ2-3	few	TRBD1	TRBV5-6	CASSKGQGTTDTQYF	TGTGCCAGCAGCAAGGGACAGGGGACGACAGATACGCAGTATTTT
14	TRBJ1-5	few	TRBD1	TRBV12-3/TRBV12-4	CASSLRDSGQPQHF	TGTGCCAGCAGTTTGCGGGACAGTGGGCAGCCCCAGCATTTT
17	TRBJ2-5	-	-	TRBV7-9	CASSPNLGGGPSETQYF	TGTGCCAGCAGCCCAAACCTGGGTGGGGGTCCATCGGAGACCCAGTACTTC
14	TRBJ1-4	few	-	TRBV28	CASSYEGVGEKLFF	TGTGCCAGCAGTTATGAAGGGGTTGGTGAAAAACTGTTTTTT
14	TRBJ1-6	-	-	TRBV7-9	CASSFLSYNSPLHF	TGTGCCAGCAGCTTCCTCTCCTATAATTCACCCCTCCACTTT
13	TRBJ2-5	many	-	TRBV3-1	CASTLGAQETQYF	TGTGCCAGCACCCTCGGGGCTCAAGAGACCCAGTACTTC
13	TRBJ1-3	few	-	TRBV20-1	CSALTGSGNTIYF	TGCAGTGCCCTGACAGGCTCTGGAAACACCATATATTTT
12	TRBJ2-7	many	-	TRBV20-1	CSASWQTGEQYF	TGCAGTGCTAGCTGGCAAACCGGCGAGCAGTACTTC
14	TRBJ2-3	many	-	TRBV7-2	CASSLAGRTDTQYF	TGTGCCAGCAGCTTGGCGGGGAGGACAGATACGCAGTATTTT
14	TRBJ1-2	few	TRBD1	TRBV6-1	CASSEVGTGTGYTF	TGTGCCAGCAGTGAAGTTGGGACAGGGACTGGCTACACCTTC
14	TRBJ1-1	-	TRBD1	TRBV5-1	CASSVGTGRPEAFF	TGCGCCAGCAGCGTCGGGACAGGGCGACCTGAAGCTTTCTTT
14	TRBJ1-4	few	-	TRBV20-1	CSARPKSPYGKLFF	TGCAGTGCTAGACCCAAGAGTCCCTACGGAAAACTGTTTTTT
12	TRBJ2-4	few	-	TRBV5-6	CASSFSKNIQYF	TGTGCCAGCAGCTTTTCCAAAAACATTCAGTACTTC
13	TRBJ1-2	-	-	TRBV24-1	CATSGGGNYGYTF	TGTGCCACCAGTGGCGGGGGGAACTATGGCTACACCTTC
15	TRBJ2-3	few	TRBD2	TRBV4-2	CASRQTSGGTDTQYF	TGTGCCAGCAGACAAACTAGCGGGGGCACAGATACGCAGTATTTT
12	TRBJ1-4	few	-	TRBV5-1	CASSLTGEKLFF	TGCGCCAGCAGCCTCACAGGGGAAAAACTGTTTTTT
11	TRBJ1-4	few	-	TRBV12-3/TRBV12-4	CASSYREKLFF	TGTGCCAGCAGTTACCGTGAAAAACTGTTTTTT
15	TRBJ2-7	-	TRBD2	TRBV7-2	CASSLSSGGRYEQYF	TGTGCCAGCAGCCTGTCTAGCGGGGGACGCTACGAGCAGTACTTC
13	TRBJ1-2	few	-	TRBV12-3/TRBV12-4	CASSPNKSYGYTF	TGTGCCAGCAGCCCCAATAAGTCCTATGGCTACACCTTC
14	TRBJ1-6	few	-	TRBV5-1	CASSLRTRAAPLHF	TGCGCCAGCAGCTTGAGGACCAGGGCAGCACCCCTCCACTTT
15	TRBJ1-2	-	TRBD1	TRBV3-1	CASSQDLARGHGYTF	TGTGCCAGCAGCCAAGATCTGGCCAGGGGGCATGGCTACACCTTC
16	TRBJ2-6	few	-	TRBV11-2	CASSAGANSGANVLTF	TGTGCCAGCAGTGCCGGGGCAAACTCTGGGGCCAACGTCCTGACTTTC
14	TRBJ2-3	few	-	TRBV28	CASNGAGQEDTQYF	TGTGCCAGCAATGGGGCAGGGCAGGAAGATACGCAGTATTTT
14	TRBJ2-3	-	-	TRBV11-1	CASSLDRGLDTQYF	TGTGCCAGCAGCTTAGACCGGGGTCTGGATACGCAGTATTTT
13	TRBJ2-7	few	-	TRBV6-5	CASRETGDYEQYF	TGTGCCAGCAGGGAAACAGGCGATTACGAGCAGTACTTC
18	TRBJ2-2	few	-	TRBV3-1	CASSHARGLGSHTGELFF	TGTGCCAGCAGCCACGCCAGGGGACTTGGTTCGCACACCGGGGAGCTGTTTTTT
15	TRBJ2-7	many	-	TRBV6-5	CASSYSLGASYEQYF	TGTGCCAGCAGTTACTCGCTGGGAGCCTCCTACGAGCAGTACTTC
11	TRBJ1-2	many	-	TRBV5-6	CASSLNYGYTF	TGTGCCAGCAGCTTAAACTATGGCTACACCTTC
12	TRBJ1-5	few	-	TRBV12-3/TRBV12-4	CASNRFNQPQHF	TGTGCCAGCAACCGCTTTAATCAGCCCCAGCATTTT
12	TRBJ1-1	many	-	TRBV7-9	CASRERDTEAFF	TGTGCCAGCAGAGAGAGGGACACTGAAGCTTTCTTT
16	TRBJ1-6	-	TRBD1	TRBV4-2	CASSQPDRGGGSPLHF	TGTGCCAGCAGCCAACCGGACAGGGGAGGGGGTTCACCCCTCCACTTT
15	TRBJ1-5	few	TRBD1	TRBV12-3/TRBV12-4	CASSPGQGFDQPQHF	TGTGCCAGCAGTCCGGGACAGGGTTTCGATCAGCCCCAGCATTTT
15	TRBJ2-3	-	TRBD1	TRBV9	CASSKGTGGTDTQYF	TGTGCCAGCAGCAAAGGGACAGGGGGAACAGATACGCAGTATTTT
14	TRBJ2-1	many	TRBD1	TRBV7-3	CASSPTGGLDEQFF	TGTGCCAGCAGCCCGACAGGGGGCCTGGATGAGCAGTTCTTC